The 15 T cell receptor beta chains below were found in one sample sequenced in a study of blood T cell repertoires in COVID-19. TCRdb's copy holds only in-frame clones and misses some; the assay was immunoSEQ multiplex PCR. The table shows around 370,000 clones, with 88% occurring only once. Sequencing was performed on peripheral blood. The receptors shown here come from a woman in her 70s with COVID-19, enrolled during active disease.

This clone was seen just once. This chain joins TRBV27 and TRBJ1-5; 7 bases agree with TRBD1. Germline loops: CDR1 MNHEY, CDR2 SMNVEV (reference sequence). This CDR3 is built from 15 residues. Unmatched junction bases numbered 10, after V lost 5 bases and J lost 6 bases. The CDR3 reads CASSQEGASGQPQHF. For the CDR3, the DNA is TGTGCCAGCAGTCAAGAGGGGGCAAGTGGTCAGCCCCAGCATTTT.

The chain recombines TRBV9 with TRBJ2-2; unclear D gene. This CDR3 comprises 14 residues. Germline V gene data show CDR1 as SGDLS and CDR2 as YYNGEE. Trimming left V 3 bases short and J 1 base short, with 7 bases between. The CDR3 coding sequence is TGTGCCAGCAGCGGTCGACTGAACACCGGGGAGCTGTTTTTT. Protein product: CASSGRLNTGELFF. Full variable domain (missing parts from reference TRBV9 and TRBJ2-2): DSGVTQTPKHLITATGQRVTLRCSPRSGDLSVYWYQQSLDQGLQFLIQYYNGEERAKGNILERFSAQQFPDLHSELNLSSLELGDSALYFCASSGRLNTGELFFGEGSRLTVL.

The gene calls are TRBV4-3 and TRBJ1-2; D gene ambiguous. Trimming shortened V by 2 bases and J by 7 bases, and 11 bases separated the two germline ends. CDR3 length: 13 amino acids. The germline gives CDR1 LGHNA, CDR2 YSLEER. CDR3 DNA sequence: TGCGCCAGCAGCCAAATCCCGGAGGGTGGCTACACCTTC. Its translation: CASSQIPEGGYTF.

V is TRBV24-1 and J is TRBJ1-2; 7 bases line up with TRBD1. V shed 5 bases, J shed 0 bases, and the junction held 8 bases outside the gene matches. There are 16 residues in the CDR3. Germline V gene data show CDR1 as KGHDR and CDR2 as SFDVKD. The CDR3 region has the DNA TGTGCCACCAGTGGTTGGGTACAGGGGACTAACTATGGCTACACCTTC. It specifies CATSGWVQGTNYGYTF.

This clone was observed a handful of times. The CDR3 coding sequence is TGCGCCAGCAGCGTCCGGGACAGCGGCACCGGGGAGCTGTTTTTT. It encodes CASSVRDSGTGELFF. The gene calls are TRBV5-1 and TRBJ2-2; 7 bases agree with TRBD1. With V trimmed by 4 bases and J by 4 bases, 7 bases remained unmatched. Germline CDR1 is SGHRS and CDR2 is YFSETQ. This CDR3 is built from 15 residues.

This chain connects TRBV5-1 to TRBJ2-5; D is perhaps TRBD2 (6 bases). CDR1 SGHRS and CDR2 YFSETQ come from the germline V gene. CDR3 length: 17 amino acids. The ends were cut back, 0 bases at V and 5 bases at J, with 20 bases in the middle. In DNA, the CDR3 is TGCGCCAGCAGCTTGGAGGTCGGGGGTCGCTCCCTCGAGACCCAGTACTTC. Its protein is CASSLEVGGRSLETQYF.

This clone was picked up one time. V usage is TRBV10-1 and J usage is TRBJ2-7, with D possibly being TRBD1 (6 bases). The V end lost 2 bases, the J end lost 8 bases, and 10 bases lay between the germline ends. Germline values: CDR1 WNHNN, CDR2 SYGVQD (reference sequence). The CDR3 loop spans 12 amino acids. CDR3 DNA: TGCGCCAGCAGTGAGCCAGGACAGCAGCAGTACTTC. This gives the protein CASSEPGQQQYF.

The V gene is TRBV2, the J gene TRBJ2-7; TRBD1 agrees at 10 bases. Trimming took 7 bases from V and 5 from J; bases not matched to a gene: 8. Per germline, CDR1 SNHLY and CDR2 FYNNEI. The CDR3 has 14 residues. CDR3 protein: CASKPGTGVHEQYF. The CDR3 bases are TGTGCCAGCAAACCCGGGACAGGGGTCCACGAGCAGTACTTC.

The chain has TRBV11-2 and TRBJ1-1; a possible D gene is TRBD1 (5 bases). The CDR3 sequence is 14 residues long. Trimming left V 6 bases short and J 5 bases short, with 16 bases between. CDR1 and CDR2 from the germline V gene are SGHAT and FQNNGV. The CDR3, as DNA: TGTGCCAGCAGTCCAAAGGTCAGGGATACTGAAGCTTTCTTT. Its translation is CASSPKVRDTEAFF.

Turning to this clone: The same CDR3 is also encoded by other DNA sequences in this sample. The rearrangement uses TRBV4-1 and TRBJ1-3; TRBD1 is a possible D gene (5 bases). The CDR3 sequence is 15 residues long. Trimming took 0 bases from V and 2 from J, leaving 8 bases between them. Germline V gene data show CDR1 as MGHRA and CDR2 as YSYEKL. The DNA for the CDR3 is TGCGCCAGCAGCCAAGATAGGGGTCCTGGAAACACCATATATTTT. This encodes CASSQDRGPGNTIYF.

This clone appeared a few times. The rearrangement links TRBV5-1 to TRBJ1-1; 8 bases agree with TRBD1. The CDR3 covers 15 residues. V shed 4 bases and J 1 base; nucleotides not matched to a gene: 6. The germline V gene encodes CDR1 SGHRS and CDR2 YFSETQ. This CDR3 is CASSLLQGGNTEAFF. The CDR3, as DNA: TGCGCCAGCAGCCTCCTACAGGGGGGGAACACTGAAGCTTTCTTT.

The chain has TRBV9 and TRBJ2-4; 9 bases are shared with TRBD1. CDR1 SGDLS and CDR2 YYNGEE come from the germline V gene. V lost 0 bases, J lost 4 bases, and 5 bases stayed unmatched. CDR3 length: 16 amino acids. CDR3 bases: TGTGCCAGCAGCGTAGTAACAGGGGGCGAAAAAAACATTCAGTACTTC. Translated: CASSVVTGGEKNIQYF.

V and J are TRBV28 and TRBJ1-5, with D perhaps matching TRBD1 (6 bases). In germline, CDR1 is MDHEN, CDR2 SYDVKM. CDR3 length: 15 residues. Between the trimmed V and J ends, which lost 5 bases and 6 bases, there was a span of 17 bases. For the CDR3, the DNA is TGTGCCAGCAGTACCCCGGGGGGGGCAACTCAGCCCCAGCATTTT. This sequence encodes CASSTPGGATQPQHF. Supplemented by reference TRBV28 and TRBJ1-5, the full variable domain reads DVKVTQSSRYLVKRTGEKVFLECVQDMDHENMFWYRQDPGLGLRLIYFSYDVKMKEKGDIPEGYSVSREKKERFSLILESASTNQTSMYLCASSTPGGATQPQHFGDGTRLSIL.

The chain joins TRBV5-1 to TRBJ1-4; perhaps TRBD1 as D (6 bases). Trimming took 0 bases from V and 0 from J, leaving 24 bases between them. CDR3 size: 21 residues. Germline lookup yields CDR1 SGHRS and CDR2 YFSETQ. The CDR3 nucleotides are TGCGCCAGCAGCTTGGCCGACGACAGGTTCAGGTTCATTGCAACTAATGAAAAACTGTTTTTT. Translated, it gives CASSLADDRFRFIATNEKLFF.

The rearrangement uses TRBV11-3 and TRBJ2-7, with 10 bases that match TRBD2. V was pared by 5 bases and J by 3 bases, with 10 bases of the junction left unmatched. The V gene's germline CDR1 is SGHNT and CDR2 YENEEA. The CDR3 has 16 residues. CDR3 coding DNA: TGTGCCAGCAGCCCGACGTCTAGCGGGGGAATCTACGAGCAGTACTTC. As protein: CASSPTSSGGIYEQYF. Full variable domain (rest looked up from reference TRBV11-3 and TRBJ2-7): EAGVVQSPRYKIIEKKQPVAFWCNPISGHNTLYWYLQNLGQGPELLIRYENEEAVDDSQLPKDRFSAERLKGVDSTLKIQPAELGDSAVYLCASSPTSSGGIYEQYFGPGTRLTVT.